A single sample gave rise to the 11 T cell receptor beta chains below, sequenced in a study of T cell responses to AZD1222 COVID-19 vaccine (dated by TCRdb to the early 2020s). This specimen's time point label, per the study, means: baseline before first vaccination. Library method: the immunoSEQ multiplex PCR assay. Sourced from immuneACCESS, this table was stored by TCRdb with only in-frame sequences that have V and J called. A share of the clones is absent; for the studies checked, an unresolved V gene accounts for under half, and the remainder has no known explanation. This sample has about 160,000 clones in its table, and around 93% of those were observed once. 1.9% of the sample comes from the top ten. This material consisted of peripheral blood, taken on day 0 of AZD1222 vaccination. Receptors originate from an adult in good health.

This rearrangement joins TRBV7-9 to TRBJ1-2; a possible D gene is TRBD1 (5 bases). This CDR3 has 12 amino acids. The germline V and J ends were trimmed by 8 bases and 0 bases, with 7 bases remaining between them. Looked up from germline, CDR1 is SEHNR and CDR2 is FQNEAQ (reference sequence). The CDR3 here is CASGDPNYGYTF. CDR3 sequence (DNA): TGTGCCAGCGGGGACCCTAACTATGGCTACACCTTC.

The chain uses TRBV18 and TRBJ1-2; tentative D call: TRBD1 (6 bases). With 2 bases removed from V and 4 bases from J, the gap between germline ends came to 11 bases. Per the germline V gene, CDR1 is KGHSH and CDR2 is LQKENI. This CDR3 spans 14 amino acids. CDR3 coding DNA: TGTGCCAGCTCACCAGGTGCGGGGGCCTATGGCTACACCTTC. Protein product: CASSPGAGAYGYTF.

V usage is TRBV9 and J usage is TRBJ2-3; D uncertain. CDR1 is SGDLS, CDR2 YYNGEE, per germline. V lost 3 bases and J 0 bases, leaving 8 bases between the germline ends. The CDR3 extends over 14 amino acids. The DNA for the CDR3 is TGTGCCAGCAGCGGGACCCGGAGCACAGATACGCAGTATTTT. Encoded protein: CASSGTRSTDTQYF. The variable domain in full, with the rest retrieved from reference TRBV9 and TRBJ2-3, is DSGVTQTPKHLITATGQRVTLRCSPRSGDLSVYWYQQSLDQGLQFLIQYYNGEERAKGNILERFSAQQFPDLHSELNLSSLELGDSALYFCASSGTRSTDTQYFGPGTRLTVL.

The V and J genes are TRBV6-5 and TRBJ1-1; D remains unclear. The germline CDR1 and CDR2 sequences are MNHEY and SVGAGI. The V gene lost 5 bases and the J gene lost 8 bases, with 9 bases spanning the gap. There are 11 residues in the CDR3. The CDR3 region is CASSRAEEAFF. In nucleotides, the CDR3 is TGTGCCAGCAGTAGGGCAGAGGAAGCTTTCTTT.

The genes are TRBV18 and TRBJ1-1; no clear D gene. V gave up 3 bases and J gave up 5 bases, with 16 bases separating them. CDR3 length: 15 residues. Germline V lookup: CDR1 KGHSH, CDR2 LQKENI. For the CDR3, the DNA is TGTGCCAGCTCACCGGCGTCACAGCCGGGAACTGAAGCTTTCTTT. Amino acid sequence: CASSPASQPGTEAFF.

J is TRBJ2-1 and V is TRBV29-1; 8 bases line up with TRBD2. Germline V gene lookup returns CDR1 SQVTM and CDR2 ANQGSEA. The CDR3 consists of 15 residues. Trimming took 0 bases from V and 15 from J; bases not matched to a gene: 16. CDR3: CSVEEGREGLDIRFF. The CDR3 DNA reads as TGCAGCGTTGAAGAGGGTCGGGAGGGCCTAGATATAAGGTTCTTC.

This clone was observed once. The V call is TRBV19, the J call TRBJ1-1; D ambiguous. This CDR3 contains 13 residues. CDR1 and CDR2 from the germline V gene are LNHDA and SQIVND (reference sequence). V was shortened by 3 bases and J by 3 bases, with 8 bases between the two germline ends. The CDR3 is CASSIDWDTEAFF. For the CDR3, the DNA is TGTGCCAGTAGTATTGACTGGGACACTGAAGCTTTCTTT.

The CDR3 sequence: CASSADRGPKVTGELFF. The CDR3 DNA follows: TGTGCCAGCAGCGCAGACAGGGGGCCGAAAGTCACCGGGGAGCTGTTTTTT. V usage is TRBV7-8 and J usage is TRBJ2-2, with 10 positions matching TRBD1. The V segment lost 5 bases and the J segment 4 bases; nucleotides outside the gene matches: 10. Germline V gene data show CDR1 as SGHVS and CDR2 as FQNEAQ. CDR3 length equals 17 residues.

This clone was observed a few times. This chain's CDR3 is CASSQRRLAGNYEQYF. In DNA form, the CDR3 reads TGTGCCAGCAGCCAGAGACGACTAGCGGGTAACTACGAGCAGTACTTC. This chain uses TRBV3-1 (or the pseudogene TRBV3-2) with TRBJ2-7, with 10 nucleotides matching TRBD2. The CDR3 is 16 amino acids. CDR1 and CDR2 (germline): LGHDT, YNNKEL (reference sequence). The V and J ends lost 3 bases and 3 bases, in that order; junction bases with no gene match: 8.

The chain joins TRBV19 to TRBJ2-7; D may match TRBD1 or TRBD2 (5 bases each). V lost 4 bases and J lost 5, with 18 bases in between. The CDR3 is 15 amino acids. From germline, CDR1 is LNHDA and CDR2 SQIVND (reference sequence). As DNA, the CDR3 is TGTGCCAGTAGTACCCCGGATAGAGGGACGGACGAGCAGTACTTC. Its protein product is CASSTPDRGTDEQYF. Full variable domain (outside the CDR3, taken from reference TRBV19 and TRBJ2-7): DGGITQSPKYLFRKEGQNVTLSCEQNLNHDAMYWYRQDPGQGLRLIYYSQIVNDFQKGDIAEGYSVSREKKESFPLTVTSAQKNPTAFYLCASSTPDRGTDEQYFGPGTRLTVT.

The chain is built from TRBV5-6 and TRBJ2-7, with 9 bases lining up with TRBD1. From germline, CDR1 is SGHDT and CDR2 YYEEEE. The V gene end was trimmed by 2 bases and the J gene end by 6 bases; junction bases not matched to a gene: 6. This CDR3 is built from 14 residues. The CDR3, as DNA: TGTGCCAGCAGCTTAGGGACAGGGTCGCGCGAGCAGTACTTC. Encoded protein: CASSLGTGSREQYF.